A selection of T cell receptor beta chains follows, all from one sample in a study of cytomegalovirus exposure and HLA in healthy donors. Only in-frame clones appear in the TCRdb table, and some are missing; sequencing was by immunoSEQ multiplex PCR. The data show 70,000 to 95,000 clones, with 90% to 95% seen just once and around 3.5% held by the top ten. Sequenced: PBMCs. These receptors all stem from a woman in her 30s in good health and CMV-seronegative. Each CDR3 is given with its conserved first and last residue. A D gene is named only where the DNA matches it firmly. Where a row states a size, it is once, few, many or the class of an expanded clone; other rows omit it.

CDR3nt	CDR3aa	v_gene	j_gene	abundance	d_gene
TGTGCCAGCAGCTTAATACCGATATCGGGTGAGCAGTACTTC	CASSLIPISGEQYF	TRBV11-2	TRBJ2-7	once	.
TGTGCCAGCTCTGACGACAGGAATTCCTACAATGAGCAGTTCTTC	CASSDDRNSYNEQFF	TRBV18	TRBJ2-1	.	.
TGTGCCTGGAGTCAGGGAACAAAGGGACAAGTTACGCAGTATTTT	CAWSQGTKGQVTQYF	TRBV30	TRBJ2-3	.	.
TGTGCCAGCAGTCCTGATACTTCGCGGAGCTCCTACGAGCAGTACTTC	CASSPDTSRSSYEQYF	TRBV5-4	TRBJ2-7	.	.
TGTGCCAGCAGGGAGGGAGTCGGGGAGCTGTTTTTT	CASREGVGELFF	TRBV6-5	TRBJ2-2	.	.
TGTGCCAGCAAATATCTAGCGGGAGAGTACTACGAGCAGTACTTC	CASKYLAGEYYEQYF	TRBV2	TRBJ2-7	.	TRBD2
TGTGCCTCAGGGGGCCACACTGAAGCTTTCTTT	CASGGHTEAFF	TRBV30	TRBJ1-1	.	TRBD1
TGTGCCAGCAGTCCTCCAAGAGCCGGGAACACTGAAGCTTTCTTT	CASSPPRAGNTEAFF	TRBV6-5	TRBJ1-1	once	.
TGCGCCAGCAGCCAGTTGATCCCCACAGGGAGTCGCGACACCATATATTTT	CASSQLIPTGSRDTIYF	TRBV4-3	TRBJ1-3	.	.
TGTGCCAGTAGGACAGAAAGCTCCTATAATTCACCCCTCCACTTT	CASRTESSYNSPLHF	TRBV19	TRBJ1-6	.	.
TGTGCCAGTAGTCCCAAACAGGGACAGTGGGTAGTCGGCAATCAGCCCCAGCATTTT	CASSPKQGQWVVGNQPQHF	TRBV19	TRBJ1-5	once	TRBD1
TGTGCCATTAAGGACAGGGAGGTAGATGGCTACACCTTC	CAIKDREVDGYTF	TRBV6-5	TRBJ1-2	once	TRBD1
TGTGCCAGTACTAACAGGGAGGGCGGCGGTCAGCCCCAGCATTTT	CASTNREGGGQPQHF	TRBV19	TRBJ1-5	few	.
TGTGCCAGCTCACCACAGCCAGGGGGAAGCGTAAGGTCTAACGAGCAGTACTTC	CASSPQPGGSVRSNEQYF	TRBV18	TRBJ2-7	.	TRBD1
TGCGCCAGCAGCTTGTTAGCGGGGGAGCTCACCGGGGAGCTGTTTTTT	CASSLLAGELTGELFF	TRBV5-1	TRBJ2-2	.	TRBD2
TGTGCCAGCAGTTTAGGGGCGGGAGGAACCTACGAGCAGTACTTC	CASSLGAGGTYEQYF	TRBV27	TRBJ2-7	.	TRBD2
TGTGCCAGCAGTCCCGGGACTCCAAGCTCCTACAATGAGCAGTTCTTC	CASSPGTPSSYNEQFF	TRBV28	TRBJ2-1	.	.
TGTGCCAGCTCACCAAGACAGGGTTCGGACACTGAAGCTTTCTTT	CASSPRQGSDTEAFF	TRBV18	TRBJ1-1	.	TRBD1
TGTGCCAGCAGCGGACAGTCGAACACCGGGGAGCTGTTTTTT	CASSGQSNTGELFF	TRBV6-5	TRBJ2-2	.	.
TGCGCCAGCAGCTTCAGTCGCGACTCAACCTACAATGAGCAGTTCTTC	CASSFSRDSTYNEQFF	TRBV5-1	TRBJ2-1	.	.
TGTGCCAGCAGTTATGTGGCTAATCAGCCCCAGCATTTT	CASSYVANQPQHF	TRBV6-5	TRBJ1-5	.	.
TGTGCCAGCAGTGCCCCCACGACAGGGCACACTGAAGCTTTCTTT	CASSAPTTGHTEAFF	TRBV25-1	TRBJ1-1	.	TRBD1
TGTGCCAGCAGCTTAGAAGGGCGGGGACTCCAGCCCCAGCATTTT	CASSLEGRGLQPQHF	TRBV7-2	TRBJ1-5	.	.
TGTGCCAGCAGTTACGGACAGGGGCGCACAGATACGCAGTATTTT	CASSYGQGRTDTQYF	TRBV6-6	TRBJ2-3	.	TRBD1
TGTGCCAGCACCCGACAAGCCGGGACTAGAGACGGTGAGCAGTTCTTC	CASTRQAGTRDGEQFF	TRBV2	TRBJ2-1	.	TRBD2
TGTGCCAGCAGTAGGAGCGGGGACGGCTACACCTTC	CASSRSGDGYTF	TRBV6-5	TRBJ1-2	few	.